Each of the 2 T cell receptor beta chains below was sequenced from the same sample in a study of T-cell memory formation after mild COVID-19. Each CDR3 protein is one row after TCRdb ran MiXCR on the 5' RACE reads. The profile shows fewer than 250,000 distinct CDR3 sequences, about 10% of them singletons. Sequenced: PBMCs or a T cell subset sorted from them (not recorded which). The receptors stem from a man aged 18 to 30 who had mild COVID-19 (a few samples of this study predate the infection). Cell type and time point are not known.

This clonotype was counted between two and nine times. A read error may produce the germline difference seen at one junction end. J is TRBJ1-1 and V is TRBV12-3 or TRBV12-4, with D possibly TRBD1 on 5 matching bases. This CDR3 region has 13 residues. The CDR3 DNA reads TGTGCCAGCAGCTTAGCAGGGTACACTGAAGCTTTCTTT. Translation gives CASSLAGYTEAFF.

This clonotype was counted only a few times. V gene TRBV6-6 combines with J gene TRBJ1-6; TRBD1 is a possible D gene (5 bases). V lost 2 bases, J lost 0 bases, and 8 bases lay in between. Germline V gene sequence: CDR1 MNHNY, CDR2 SVGAGI (reference sequence). CDR3 length: 16 residues. CDR3 nucleotides: TGTGCCAGCAGTTACCGGACAAGCTCCTATAATTCACCCCTCCACTTT. It translates to CASSYRTSSYNSPLHF.